The source of this TCR beta chain is a study of cytomegalovirus exposure and HLA in healthy donors. Broader study findings: Later on, an analysis showed TCR association rates differing by HLA locus, with DRB1 the most and HLA-C the fewest. Reported findings show TCR beta sequences accurately forecast HLA-A and HLA-B alleles in most subjects. Sequencing likely caused a cluster of highly shared sequence variants.

Worth noting for this clone: Antigen: not known. An end of the junction does not agree with germline; a read error may underlie this. This sample also contains other DNA sequences that code for the same CDR3.

Germline CDR1 and CDR2: SGHVS and FNYEAQ. The CDR3 is made up of 11 amino acids. PCR employed 60 Vbeta and 13 Jbeta primers. Clones were read by immunoSEQ multiplex PCR, and TCRdb kept only the in-frame ones, dropping some. Among around 190,000 clones listed, roughly 82% were seen once. The V call is TRBV7-6, the J call TRBJ2-7; no clear D gene. The sequenced sample consisted of PBMCs. The clonotype was recovered from a girl aged 2-10 years in good health and CMV-seropositive. The CDR3 nucleotides read TGTGCCAGCAGCTCTACCTACGAACAGTACTTC. Its translation: CASSSTYEQYF.